The rows below give T cell receptor beta chains drawn from one sample of a study of blood T cell repertoires in COVID-19. Generated by immunoSEQ multiplex PCR, the TCRdb table keeps only in-frame clones and is missing some. The sample lists 150,000 or so clones; 85% were seen once. The sample comprised peripheral blood. The receptors originated from a woman aged 40 to 49 with active or convalescent COVID-19. CDR3s leave out the opening cysteine and the closing phenylalanine or tryptophan. Fields, in order: clone size, J gene, V gene, CDR3 protein. Expanded clones get a size class; other rows say once, few or many, or leave the size out.

- TRBJ1-2 TRBV15 ATSSPGQGARRNGYT
- TRBJ1-1 TRBV28 ASSSAGTGRTEAF
once TRBJ2-5 TRBV9 ASSVGKRGDQETQY
- TRBJ1-4 TRBV5-1 ASSLGGTNEKLF
- TRBJ1-2 TRBV24-1 ATSGGSVFGYT
- TRBJ1-3 TRBV28 ASSPGDYSGNTIY
- TRBJ2-1 TRBV14 ASSPLESSSNYNEQF
- TRBJ2-5 TRBV29-1 SVGGTGGETQY
- TRBJ2-7 TRBV6-5 ASSYLSRRPYEQY
- TRBJ1-4 TRBV29-1 SVEDAATNEKLF
- TRBJ2-7 TRBV6-5 ASTMTSGTYEQY
- TRBJ2-1 TRBV30 AWDHSGRGDEQF
- TRBJ1-2 TRBV2 ASSEEAGGIYGYT
few TRBJ2-2 TRBV19 ASSIGQGAGELF
- TRBJ1-3 TRBV5-1 ASSLNTLGGASSGNTIY
- TRBJ1-1 TRBV7-9 ASSLRQGATEAF
- TRBJ1-2 TRBV27 ASTSTTDRSTNYGYT
- TRBJ2-3 TRBV7-2 ASSRGRGDTQY
- TRBJ1-4 TRBV19 ASSATGTNEKLF
- TRBJ1-4 TRBV7-4 ASSQGATNEKLF
- TRBJ2-7 TRBV28 ASSLWGTGAYEQY
- TRBJ1-1 TRBV19 ASKRGGGAWGPEAF
- TRBJ1-2 TRBV5-1 ASSPQPPLDKTYGYT